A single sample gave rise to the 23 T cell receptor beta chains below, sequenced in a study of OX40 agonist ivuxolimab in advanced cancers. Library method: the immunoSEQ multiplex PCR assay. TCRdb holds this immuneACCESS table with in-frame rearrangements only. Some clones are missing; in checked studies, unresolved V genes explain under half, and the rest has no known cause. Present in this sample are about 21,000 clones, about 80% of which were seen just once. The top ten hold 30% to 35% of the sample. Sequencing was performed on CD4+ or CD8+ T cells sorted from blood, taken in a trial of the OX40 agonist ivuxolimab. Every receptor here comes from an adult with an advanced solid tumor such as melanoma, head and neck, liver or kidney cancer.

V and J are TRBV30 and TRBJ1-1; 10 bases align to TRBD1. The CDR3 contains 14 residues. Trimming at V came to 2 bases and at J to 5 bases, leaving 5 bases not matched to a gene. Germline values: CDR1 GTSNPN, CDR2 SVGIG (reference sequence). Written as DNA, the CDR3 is TGTGCCTGGAGTCCGACAGGGGGCGAAACTGAAGCTTTCTTT. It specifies CAWSPTGGETEAFF.

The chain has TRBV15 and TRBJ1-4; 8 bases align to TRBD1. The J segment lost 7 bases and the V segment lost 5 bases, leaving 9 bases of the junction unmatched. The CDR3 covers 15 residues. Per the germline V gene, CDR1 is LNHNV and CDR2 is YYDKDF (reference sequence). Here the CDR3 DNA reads TGTGCCACCAGCGGCGGACAGGGAGCTGGTGAAAAACTGTTTTTT. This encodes CATSGGQGAGEKLFF.

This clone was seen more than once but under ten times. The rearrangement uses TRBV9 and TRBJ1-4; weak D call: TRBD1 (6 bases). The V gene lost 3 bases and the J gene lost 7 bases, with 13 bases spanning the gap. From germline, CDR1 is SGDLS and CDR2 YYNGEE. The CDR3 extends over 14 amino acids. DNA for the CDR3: TGTGCCAGCAGCGAGGGGGGGACTTCTGAAAAACTGTTTTTT. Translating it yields CASSEGGTSEKLFF.

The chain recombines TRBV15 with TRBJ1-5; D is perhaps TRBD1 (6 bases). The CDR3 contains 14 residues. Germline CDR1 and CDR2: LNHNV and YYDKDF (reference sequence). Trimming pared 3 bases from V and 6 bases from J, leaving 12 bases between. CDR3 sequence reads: CATSSTGIGQPQHF. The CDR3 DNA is TGTGCCACCAGCAGTACAGGGATCGGTCAGCCCCAGCATTTT. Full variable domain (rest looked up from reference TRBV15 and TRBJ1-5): DAMVIQNPRYQVTQFGKPVTLSCSQTLNHNVMYWYQQKSSQAPKLLFHYYDKDFNNEADTPDNFQSRRPNTSFCFLDIRSPGLGDTAMYLCATSSTGIGQPQHFGDGTRLSIL.

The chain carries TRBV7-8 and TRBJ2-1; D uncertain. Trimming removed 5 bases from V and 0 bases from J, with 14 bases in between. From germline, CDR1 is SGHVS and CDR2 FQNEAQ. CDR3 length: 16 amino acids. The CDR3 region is CASSRVEALSYNEQFF. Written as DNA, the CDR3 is TGTGCCAGCAGCCGCGTTGAGGCCCTCTCCTACAATGAGCAGTTCTTC.

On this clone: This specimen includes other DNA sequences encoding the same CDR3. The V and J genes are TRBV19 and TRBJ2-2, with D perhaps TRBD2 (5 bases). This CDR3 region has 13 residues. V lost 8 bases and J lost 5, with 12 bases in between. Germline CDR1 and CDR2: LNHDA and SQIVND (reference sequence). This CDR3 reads CASSLGGTGELFF. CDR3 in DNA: TGTGCCAGTTCCTTAGGAGGTACCGGGGAGCTGTTTTTT.

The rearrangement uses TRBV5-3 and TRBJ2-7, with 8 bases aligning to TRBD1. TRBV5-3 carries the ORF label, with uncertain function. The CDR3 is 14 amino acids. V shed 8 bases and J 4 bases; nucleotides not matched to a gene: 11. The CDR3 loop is CASSSATGDYEQYF. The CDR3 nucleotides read TGTGCCAGCAGTTCCGCGACAGGGGATTACGAGCAGTACTTC.

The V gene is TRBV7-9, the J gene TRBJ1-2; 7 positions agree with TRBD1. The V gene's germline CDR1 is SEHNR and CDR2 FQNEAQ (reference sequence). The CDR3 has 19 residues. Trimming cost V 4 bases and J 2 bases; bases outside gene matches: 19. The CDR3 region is CASSSNPGGDLISNYGYTF. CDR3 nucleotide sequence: TGTGCCAGCAGCTCCAACCCAGGGGGGGACCTAATATCGAACTATGGCTACACCTTC.

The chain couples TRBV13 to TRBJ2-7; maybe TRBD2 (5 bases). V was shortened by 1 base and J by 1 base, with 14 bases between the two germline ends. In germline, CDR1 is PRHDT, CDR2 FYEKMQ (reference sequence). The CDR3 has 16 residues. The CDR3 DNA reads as TGTGCCAGCAGCTTAGAGGACGAGGGCCAATCCTACGAGCAGTACTTC. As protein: CASSLEDEGQSYEQYF.

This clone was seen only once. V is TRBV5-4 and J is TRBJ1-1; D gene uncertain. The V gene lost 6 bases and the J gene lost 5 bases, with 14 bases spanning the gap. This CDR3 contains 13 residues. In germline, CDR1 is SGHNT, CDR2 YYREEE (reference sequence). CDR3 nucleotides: TGTGCCAGCACCCAGGCCCAGTCGACTGAAGCTTTCTTT. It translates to CASTQAQSTEAFF.

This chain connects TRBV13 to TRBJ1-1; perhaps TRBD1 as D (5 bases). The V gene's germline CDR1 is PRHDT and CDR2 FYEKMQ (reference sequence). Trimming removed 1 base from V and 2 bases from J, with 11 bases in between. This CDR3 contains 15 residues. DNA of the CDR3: TGTGCCAGCAGCTTAGTGGGGGTGGTTAACACTGAAGCTTTCTTT. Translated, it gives CASSLVGVVNTEAFF.

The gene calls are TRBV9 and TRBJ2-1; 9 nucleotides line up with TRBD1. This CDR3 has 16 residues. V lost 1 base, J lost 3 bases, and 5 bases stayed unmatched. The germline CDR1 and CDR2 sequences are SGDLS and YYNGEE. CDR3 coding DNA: TGTGCCAGCAGCGTATCCGGGACAGGGATCTACAATGAGCAGTTCTTC. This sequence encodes CASSVSGTGIYNEQFF.

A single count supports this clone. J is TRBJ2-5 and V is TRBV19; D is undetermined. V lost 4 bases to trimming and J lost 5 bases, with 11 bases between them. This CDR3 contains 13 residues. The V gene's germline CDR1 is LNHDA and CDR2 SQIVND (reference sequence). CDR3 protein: CASSRISGETQYF. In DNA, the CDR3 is TGTGCCAGTAGTAGGATATCGGGTGAGACCCAGTACTTC. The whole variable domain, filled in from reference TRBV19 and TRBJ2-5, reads DGGITQSPKYLFRKEGQNVTLSCEQNLNHDAMYWYRQDPGQGLRLIYYSQIVNDFQKGDIAEGYSVSREKKESFPLTVTSAQKNPTAFYLCASSRISGETQYFGPGTRLLVL.

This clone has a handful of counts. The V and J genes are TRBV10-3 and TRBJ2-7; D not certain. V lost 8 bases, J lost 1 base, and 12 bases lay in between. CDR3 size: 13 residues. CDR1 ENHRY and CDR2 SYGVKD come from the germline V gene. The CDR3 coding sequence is TGTGCCATCTGGGATACCCTTTCCTACGAGCAGTACTTC. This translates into CAIWDTLSYEQYF.

The CDR3 reads CASSLSGGDPTLTQYF. The CDR3 DNA sequence: TGTGCCAGCAGCTTATCGGGGGGGGACCCAACCTTAACCCAGTACTTC. The gene calls are TRBV7-6 and TRBJ2-5, with 8 bases aligning to TRBD2. Germline CDR1 and CDR2: SGHVS and FNYEAQ. Trimming at V came to 2 bases and at J to 8 bases, leaving 13 bases not matched to a gene. CDR3 size: 16 residues.

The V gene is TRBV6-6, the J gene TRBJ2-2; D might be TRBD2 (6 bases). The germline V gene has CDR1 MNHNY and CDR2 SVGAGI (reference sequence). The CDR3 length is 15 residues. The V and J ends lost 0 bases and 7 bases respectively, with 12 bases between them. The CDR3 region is CASSYSGRAGGELFF. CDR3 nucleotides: TGTGCCAGCAGTTACTCTGGACGAGCGGGCGGGGAGCTGTTTTTT.

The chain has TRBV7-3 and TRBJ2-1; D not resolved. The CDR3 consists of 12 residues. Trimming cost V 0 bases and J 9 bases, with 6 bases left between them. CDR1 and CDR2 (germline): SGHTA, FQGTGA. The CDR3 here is CASSLTGSEQFF. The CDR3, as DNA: TGTGCCAGCAGCTTAACGGGATCTGAGCAGTTCTTC.

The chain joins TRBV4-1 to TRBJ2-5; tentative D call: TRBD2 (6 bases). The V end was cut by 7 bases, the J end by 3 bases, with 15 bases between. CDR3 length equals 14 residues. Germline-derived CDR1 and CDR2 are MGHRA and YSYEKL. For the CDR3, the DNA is TGCGCCAGCAAGGATATGGGGGGAAAAGAGACCCAGTACTTC. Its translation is CASKDMGGKETQYF.

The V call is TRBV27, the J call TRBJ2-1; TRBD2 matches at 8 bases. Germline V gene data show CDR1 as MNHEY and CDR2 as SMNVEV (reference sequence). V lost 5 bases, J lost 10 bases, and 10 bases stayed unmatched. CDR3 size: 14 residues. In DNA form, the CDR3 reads TGTGCCAGCAGTACCCGGGGGGGAGTGATCGAGCAGTTCTTC. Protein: CASSTRGGVIEQFF.

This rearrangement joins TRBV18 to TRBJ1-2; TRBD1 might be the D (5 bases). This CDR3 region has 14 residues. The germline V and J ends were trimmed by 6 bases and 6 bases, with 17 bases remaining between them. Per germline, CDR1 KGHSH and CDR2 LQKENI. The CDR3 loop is CASSPTGRENGYTF. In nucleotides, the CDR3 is TGTGCCAGCTCCCCGACGGGCAGGGAGAATGGCTACACCTTC.

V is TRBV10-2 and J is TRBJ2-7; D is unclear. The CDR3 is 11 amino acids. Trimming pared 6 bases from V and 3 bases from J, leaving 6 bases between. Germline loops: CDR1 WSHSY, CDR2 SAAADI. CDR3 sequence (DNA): TGCGCCAGCAGCCTAAGCTACGAGCAGTACTTC. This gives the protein CASSLSYEQYF.

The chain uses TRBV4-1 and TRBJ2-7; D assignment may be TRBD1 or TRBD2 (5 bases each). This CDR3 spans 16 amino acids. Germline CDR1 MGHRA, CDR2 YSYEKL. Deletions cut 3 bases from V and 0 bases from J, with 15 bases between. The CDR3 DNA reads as TGCGCCAGCAGCCATATAGTGGGACCCACCTCCTACGAGCAGTACTTC. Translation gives CASSHIVGPTSYEQYF.

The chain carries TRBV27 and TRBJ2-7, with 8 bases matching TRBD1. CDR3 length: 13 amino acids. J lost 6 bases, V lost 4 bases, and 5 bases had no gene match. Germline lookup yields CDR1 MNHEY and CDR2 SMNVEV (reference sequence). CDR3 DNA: TGTGCCAGCAGTTCTACAGGGGGGCGCGAGCAGTACTTC. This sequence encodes CASSSTGGREQYF.